This T cell receptor beta chain was documented in a study of shared clonotypes between healthy human individuals. CD45RO-negative, CCR7-selected cells formed the naive CD8 fraction, which excluded terminally differentiated effector memory CD45RA+ cells. Recent acute infections and vaccinations were absent in the healthy HIV-negative adult donors. A remark on this clone: No antigen is known for it.

General study results and limits: When compared with the clonotypes that were shared by all four sorted-subset donors, the non-shared clonotypes turned out to have lower generation probabilities.

The genomic DNA of each subset was split evenly across several immunoSEQ plates. Libraries were prepared by immunoSEQ multiplex PCR; TCRdb keeps only in-frame clonotypes and omits some of them. The sample consists of hundreds of thousands of clones, around 96% of them appearing once. Germline V gives CDR1 SGHRS, CDR2 YFSETQ. The CDR3 length is 15 residues. The V and J ends lost 0 bases and 2 bases respectively, with 9 bases between them. This TCR came from a woman under 40 in good health. Sequencing input: naive CD8+ T cells sorted from blood. The chain joins TRBV5-1 to TRBJ1-5; possible D gene TRBD1, 5 bases. CDR3 DNA: TGCGCCAGCAGCTTGGAGTTCAGGGGCAATCAGCCCCAGCATTTT. It codes for CASSLEFRGNQPQHF. Complete variable domain (other parts from reference TRBV5-1 and TRBJ1-5): KAGVTQTPRYLIKTRGQQVTLSCSPISGHRSVSWYQQTPGQGLQFLFEYFSETQRNKGNFPGRFSGRQFSNSRSEMNVSTLELGDSALYLCASSLEFRGNQPQHFGDGTRLSIL.